This TCR beta chain was found in a study of Graves' ophthalmopathy and Graves' hyperthyroidism. This clonotype was recorded at least ten times. Germline loops: CDR1 SGHDN, CDR2 FVKESK. This CDR3 spans 16 amino acids. The V gene end was trimmed by 4 bases and the J gene end by 1 base; junction bases not matched to a gene: 8. Amplifying from RNA transcripts, the study obtained TCR beta CDR3 regions. After a first-round RT-PCR with HTBI primers, a second-round multiplex PCR was run. TCRdb re-derived calls from the multiplex PCR reads in MiXCR, one entry per CDR3 protein. Among over 500,000 distinct CDR3 sequences listed, about a fifth were seen once.

The clonotype comes from a woman under 30 with stable Graves' hyperthyroidism. Some clones in this sample may be carry-over from other donors' samples. The gene calls are TRBV14 and TRBJ2-5, with TRBD1 matching over 8 bases. The sample taken for sequencing was peripheral blood. Here the CDR3 DNA reads TGTGCCAGCAGCCCTCGACAGGGACAGGTCCAAGAGACCCAGTACTTC. This encodes CASSPRQGQVQETQYF.